This T cell receptor (beta chain) was found in a study of identical twins. This CDR3 is built from 13 residues. Trimming stripped 6 bases from V and 7 bases from J, with 15 bases between. Germline V lookup: CDR1 DFQATT, CDR2 SNEGSKA (reference sequence). Study-level findings and limits: Clonotypes of the beta chain that were abundant in cord blood carried fewer insertions (memory repertoires showed none).

One entry per CDR3 protein results from TCRdb running MiXCR on the 5' RACE reads. The table has hundreds of thousands of distinct CDR3 sequences, 21% seen once; the top ten hold around 4.4%. The table lists this clonotype with a few counts. Antigen: not known. These same records also appear under a second study, on T cells expressing NK-cell markers.

The receptor's source is a woman aged 18-35 years in good health. V is TRBV20-1 and J is TRBJ1-4; no firm D call. Sequencing was performed on PBMCs. In DNA, the CDR3 is TGCAGTGCCCGGGCCGCTCTGGGTGAAAAACTGTTTTTT. Translating it yields CSARAALGEKLFF.